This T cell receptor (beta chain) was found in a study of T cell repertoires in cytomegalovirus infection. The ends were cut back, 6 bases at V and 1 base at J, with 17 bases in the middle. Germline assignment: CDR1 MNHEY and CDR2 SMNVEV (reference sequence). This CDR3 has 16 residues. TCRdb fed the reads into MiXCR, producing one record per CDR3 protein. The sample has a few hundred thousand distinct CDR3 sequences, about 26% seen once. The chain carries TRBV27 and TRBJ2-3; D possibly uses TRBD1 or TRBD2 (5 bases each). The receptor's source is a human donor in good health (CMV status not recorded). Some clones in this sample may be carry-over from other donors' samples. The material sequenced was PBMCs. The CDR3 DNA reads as TGTGCCAGCAGCAAACTTGGGGACCAGCGCACAGATACGCAGTATTTT. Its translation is CASSKLGDQRTDTQYF.